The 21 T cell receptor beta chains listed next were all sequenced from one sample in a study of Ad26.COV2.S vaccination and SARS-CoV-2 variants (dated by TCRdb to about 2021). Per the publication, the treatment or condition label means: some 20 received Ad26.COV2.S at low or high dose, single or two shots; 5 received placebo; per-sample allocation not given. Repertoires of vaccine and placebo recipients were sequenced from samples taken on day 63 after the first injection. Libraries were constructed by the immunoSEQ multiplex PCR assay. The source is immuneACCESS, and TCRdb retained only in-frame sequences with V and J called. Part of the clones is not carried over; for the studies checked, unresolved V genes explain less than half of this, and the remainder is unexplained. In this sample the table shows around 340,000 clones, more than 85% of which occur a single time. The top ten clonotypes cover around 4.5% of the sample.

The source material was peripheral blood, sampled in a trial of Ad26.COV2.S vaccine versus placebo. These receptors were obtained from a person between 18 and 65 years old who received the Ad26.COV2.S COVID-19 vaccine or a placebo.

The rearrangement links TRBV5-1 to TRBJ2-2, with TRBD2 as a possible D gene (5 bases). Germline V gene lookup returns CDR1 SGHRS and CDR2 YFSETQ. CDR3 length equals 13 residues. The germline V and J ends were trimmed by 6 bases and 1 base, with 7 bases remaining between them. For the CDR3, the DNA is TGCGCCAGCAAACGGGAGAACACCGGGGAGCTGTTTTTT. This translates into CASKRENTGELFF.

The CDR3 nucleotides are TGTGCCAGCAGTGAACAGGGGGTAAGCAATCAGCCCCAGCATTTT. Protein product: CASSEQGVSNQPQHF. This rearrangement joins TRBV2 to TRBJ1-5, with 7 positions matching TRBD1. V shed 2 bases and J 1 base; nucleotides not matched to a gene: 2. CDR1 is SNHLY, CDR2 FYNNEI, per germline. The CDR3 is 15 residues long.

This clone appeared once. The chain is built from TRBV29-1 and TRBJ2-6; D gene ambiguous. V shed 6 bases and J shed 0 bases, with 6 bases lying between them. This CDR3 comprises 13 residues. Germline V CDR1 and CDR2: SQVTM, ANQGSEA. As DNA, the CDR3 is TGCAGCGTACGGACCTCTGGGGCCAACGTCCTGACTTTC. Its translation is CSVRTSGANVLTF.

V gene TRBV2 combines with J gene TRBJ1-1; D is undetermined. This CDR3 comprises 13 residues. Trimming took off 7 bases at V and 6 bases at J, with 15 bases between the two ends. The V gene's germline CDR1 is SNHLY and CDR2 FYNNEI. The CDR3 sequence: CASNNAVGAEAFF. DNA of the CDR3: TGTGCCAGCAATAACGCAGTAGGTGCTGAAGCTTTCTTT. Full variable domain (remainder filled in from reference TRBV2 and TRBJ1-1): EPEVTQTPSHQVTQMGQEVILRCVPISNHLYFYWYRQILGQKVEFLVSFYNNEISEKSEIFDDQFSVERPDGSNFTLKIRSTKLEDSAMYFCASNNAVGAEAFFGQGTRLTVV.

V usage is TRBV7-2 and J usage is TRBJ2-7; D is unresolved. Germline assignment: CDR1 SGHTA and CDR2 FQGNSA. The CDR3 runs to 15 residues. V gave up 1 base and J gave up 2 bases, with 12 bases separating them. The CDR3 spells CASSLDGQYPYEQYF. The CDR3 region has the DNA TGTGCCAGCAGCTTAGACGGTCAGTACCCCTACGAGCAGTACTTC.

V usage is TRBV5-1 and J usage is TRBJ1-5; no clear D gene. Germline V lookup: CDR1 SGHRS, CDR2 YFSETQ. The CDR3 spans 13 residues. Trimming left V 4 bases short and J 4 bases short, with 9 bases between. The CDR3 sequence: CASSLTTNQPQHF. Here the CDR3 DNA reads TGCGCCAGCAGCCTTACGACAAATCAGCCCCAGCATTTT.

CDR3 residues: CASSRQGDEQFF. The CDR3 region has the DNA TGTGCCAGCAGCCGACAGGGAGATGAGCAGTTCTTC. This rearrangement joins TRBV7-9 to TRBJ2-1, with TRBD1 matching over 7 bases. The V and J ends lost 5 bases and 8 bases, in that order; junction bases with no gene match: 3. This CDR3 is 12 amino acids long. Germline CDR1 and CDR2: SEHNR and FQNEAQ (reference sequence).

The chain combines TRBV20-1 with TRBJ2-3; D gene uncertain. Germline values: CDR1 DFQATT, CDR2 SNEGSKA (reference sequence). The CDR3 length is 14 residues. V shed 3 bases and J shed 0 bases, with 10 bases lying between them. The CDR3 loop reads CSASTPTSTDTQYF. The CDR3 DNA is TGCAGTGCTAGTACTCCTACTAGCACAGATACGCAGTATTTT.

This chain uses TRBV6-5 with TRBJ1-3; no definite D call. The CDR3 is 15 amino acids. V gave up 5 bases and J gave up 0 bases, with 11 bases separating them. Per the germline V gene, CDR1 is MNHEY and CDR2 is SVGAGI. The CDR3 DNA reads TGTGCCAGCAGTCCAACACCATCCTCTGGAAACACCATATATTTT. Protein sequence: CASSPTPSSGNTIYF.

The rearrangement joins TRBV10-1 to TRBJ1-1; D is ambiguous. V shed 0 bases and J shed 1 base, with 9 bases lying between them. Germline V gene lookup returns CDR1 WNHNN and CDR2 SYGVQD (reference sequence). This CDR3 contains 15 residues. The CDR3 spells CASSESVLGNTEAFF. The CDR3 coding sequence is TGCGCCAGCAGTGAGTCGGTTTTGGGGAACACTGAAGCTTTCTTT.

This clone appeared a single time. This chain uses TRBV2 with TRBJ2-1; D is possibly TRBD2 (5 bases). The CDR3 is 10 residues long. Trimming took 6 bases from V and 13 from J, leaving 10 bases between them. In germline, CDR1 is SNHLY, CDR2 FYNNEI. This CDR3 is CASSAGTQFF. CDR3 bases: TGTGCCAGCAGCGCGGGCACACAGTTCTTC. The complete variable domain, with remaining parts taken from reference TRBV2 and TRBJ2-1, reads EPEVTQTPSHQVTQMGQEVILRCVPISNHLYFYWYRQILGQKVEFLVSFYNNEISEKSEIFDDQFSVERPDGSNFTLKIRSTKLEDSAMYFCASSAGTQFFGPGTRLTVL.

CDR3 bases: TGTGCCAGCAGCAGGGACAGCGTCAATGAGCAGTTCTTC. Its translation is CASSRDSVNEQFF. The J gene is TRBJ2-1, the V gene TRBV5-5; 7 positions agree with TRBD1. The CDR3 contains 13 residues. The V segment lost 4 bases and the J segment 6 bases; nucleotides outside the gene matches: 4. The germline V gene encodes CDR1 SGHKS and CDR2 YYEKEE (reference sequence).

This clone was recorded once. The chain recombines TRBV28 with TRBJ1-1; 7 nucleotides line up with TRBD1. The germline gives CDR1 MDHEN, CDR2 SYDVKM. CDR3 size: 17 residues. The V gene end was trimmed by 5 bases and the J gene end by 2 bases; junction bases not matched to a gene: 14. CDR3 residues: CASSPPEGAYENTEAFF. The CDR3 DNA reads TGTGCCAGCAGTCCACCCGAGGGGGCGTATGAAAACACTGAAGCTTTCTTT. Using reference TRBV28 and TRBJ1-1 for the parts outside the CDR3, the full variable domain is DVKVTQSSRYLVKRTGEKVFLECVQDMDHENMFWYRQDPGLGLRLIYFSYDVKMKEKGDIPEGYSVSREKKERFSLILESASTNQTSMYLCASSPPEGAYENTEAFFGQGTRLTVV.

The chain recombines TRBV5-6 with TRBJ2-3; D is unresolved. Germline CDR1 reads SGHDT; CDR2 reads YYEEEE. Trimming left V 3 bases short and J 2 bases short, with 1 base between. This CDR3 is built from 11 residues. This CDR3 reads CASSSTDTQYF. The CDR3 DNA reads TGTGCCAGCAGCTCCACAGATACGCAGTATTTT.

The CDR3 nucleotides read TGTGCCAGCAGCCTGCTGGAAAGGCAGCCCCAGCATTTT. Translating gives CASSLLERQPQHF. The rearrangement joins TRBV6-2 or TRBV6-3 to TRBJ1-5; D uncertain. CDR1 is MNHEY, CDR2 SVGEGT, per germline. The CDR3 is 13 residues long. V lost 6 bases, J lost 7 bases, and 13 bases lay in between.

The DNA for the CDR3 is TGTGCCAGCAGTTTTAGCGGCACCACCTACGAGCAGTACTTC. Encoded protein: CASSFSGTTYEQYF. V and J are TRBV27 and TRBJ2-7; D might be TRBD2 (6 bases). The V gene lost 3 bases and the J gene lost 2 bases, with 11 bases spanning the gap. Germline loops: CDR1 MNHEY, CDR2 SMNVEV (reference sequence). The CDR3 length is 14 residues.

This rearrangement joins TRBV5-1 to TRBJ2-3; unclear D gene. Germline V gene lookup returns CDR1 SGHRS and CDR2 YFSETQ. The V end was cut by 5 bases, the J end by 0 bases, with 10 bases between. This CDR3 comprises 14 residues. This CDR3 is CASRGGASTDTQYF. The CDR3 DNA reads TGCGCCAGCAGAGGCGGTGCTAGCACAGATACGCAGTATTTT.

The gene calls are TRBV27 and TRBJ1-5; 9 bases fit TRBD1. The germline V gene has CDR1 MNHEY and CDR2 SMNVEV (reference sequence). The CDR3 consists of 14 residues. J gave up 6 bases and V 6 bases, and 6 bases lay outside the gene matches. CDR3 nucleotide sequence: TGTGCCAGCAGACGAACGGGACAGGGTCAGCCCCAGCATTTT. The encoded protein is CASRRTGQGQPQHF.

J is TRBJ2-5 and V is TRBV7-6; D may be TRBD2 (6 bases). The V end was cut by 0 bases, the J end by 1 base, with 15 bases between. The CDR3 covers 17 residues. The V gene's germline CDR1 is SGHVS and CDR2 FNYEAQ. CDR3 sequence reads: CASSLAGRTMIQETQYF. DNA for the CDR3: TGTGCCAGCAGCTTAGCAGGGCGGACTATGATCCAAGAGACCCAGTACTTC.

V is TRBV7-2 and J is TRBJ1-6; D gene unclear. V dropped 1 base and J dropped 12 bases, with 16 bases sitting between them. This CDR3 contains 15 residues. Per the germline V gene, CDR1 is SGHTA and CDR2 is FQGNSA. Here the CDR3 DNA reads TGTGCCAGCAGCTTAGAAGGTACAGCTGGGAGACCCCTCCACTTT. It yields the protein CASSLEGTAGRPLHF. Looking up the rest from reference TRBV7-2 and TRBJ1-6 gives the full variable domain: GAGVSQSPSNKVTEKGKDVELRCDPISGHTALYWYRQSLGQGLEFLIYFQGNSAPDKSGLPSDRFSAERTGGSVSTLTIQRTQQEDSAVYLCASSLEGTAGRPLHFGNGTRLTVT.

The CDR3 bases are TGCGCCAGCACCATGGGGGCGCAGGGGTTCGAGCAGTACTTC. Residues: CASTMGAQGFEQYF. The rearrangement links TRBV5-1 to TRBJ2-7, with D possibly being TRBD1 (6 bases). This CDR3 is 14 amino acids long. Germline CDR1 SGHRS, CDR2 YFSETQ. The V and J ends lost 6 bases and 6 bases respectively, with 19 bases between them.